The 15 T cell receptor beta chains in this list originate from one sample, sequenced in a study of cytomegalovirus exposure and HLA in healthy donors. 13 Jbeta primers and 60 Vbeta primers were used for the PCR. Only in-frame clones appear in the TCRdb table, and some are missing; sequencing was by immunoSEQ multiplex PCR. The table has around 150,000 clones, roughly 78% seen once. The sequenced material came from PBMCs. Receptors were obtained from a man aged 45-60 years in good health and CMV-seropositive.

This clone was found a few times. V usage is TRBV19 and J usage is TRBJ2-1, with 7 bases lining up with TRBD2. Germline V gene sequence: CDR1 LNHDA, CDR2 SQIVND (reference sequence). This CDR3 is built from 15 residues. The trim removed 3 bases at V and 5 bases at J, leaving 7 bases unmatched. CDR3: CASSMTGSGNNEQFF. CDR3 sequence (DNA): TGTGCCAGTAGTATGACGGGCAGCGGGAACAATGAGCAGTTCTTC.

Only one count was recorded for this clone. One junction end disagrees with the germline gene, perhaps due to a read error. The V gene is TRBV25-1, the J gene TRBJ1-4, with TRBD1 identical over 7 bases. The CDR3 has 14 amino acids. The germline V gene has CDR1 MGHDK and CDR2 SYGVNS. In DNA form, the CDR3 reads TGTGCCAGCAGCACAGGGGCCCCAAATGAAAAACTGCTTTTT. It encodes CASSTGAPNEKLLF.

The chain uses TRBV28 and TRBJ1-2; D is possibly TRBD1 (6 bases). CDR1 is MDHEN and CDR2 is SYDVKM in the germline V gene. The ends were cut back, 5 bases at V and 2 bases at J, with 9 bases in the middle. The CDR3 is 13 residues long. CDR3 DNA sequence: TGTGCCAGCAGTCGGACAGAGAACTATGGCTACACCTTC. Translated, it gives CASSRTENYGYTF.

This clone showed up just once. V gene TRBV19 combines with J gene TRBJ1-3; D is perhaps TRBD1 (6 bases). This CDR3 has 15 amino acids. V dropped 5 bases and J dropped 0 bases, with 11 bases sitting between them. The germline CDR1 and CDR2 sequences are LNHDA and SQIVND (reference sequence). The CDR3 DNA reads TGTGCCAGTAGTCTCCACAGGGACTCTGGAAACACCATATATTTT. Its translation is CASSLHRDSGNTIYF.

The chain is built from TRBV5-1 and TRBJ1-1, with TRBD1 matching over 8 bases. The V gene end was trimmed by 4 bases and the J gene end by 11 bases; junction bases not matched to a gene: 19. The CDR3 has 16 amino acids. CDR1 is SGHRS and CDR2 is YFSETQ in the germline V gene. The chain's CDR3 is CASSLSPGQAALGAFF. For the CDR3, the DNA is TGCGCCAGCAGCCTTTCTCCGGGACAGGCCGCCCTAGGGGCTTTCTTT.

This clone showed up just a few times. The genes are TRBV29-1 and TRBJ2-7; no reliable D call. Trimming left V 6 bases short and J 2 bases short, with 11 bases between. The CDR3 spans 12 residues. Germline CDR1 is SQVTM and CDR2 is ANQGSEA. CDR3 DNA: TGCAGCGTATCCTTACTTACCTACGAGCAGTACTTC. This codes for CSVSLLTYEQYF.

Comments on this clone: At the DNA level, this CDR3 is encoded by other sequences in the same sample as well. The genes are TRBV7-9 and TRBJ1-3, with a possible D match to TRBD1 (5 bases). Germline CDR1 SEHNR, CDR2 FQNEAQ (reference sequence). The CDR3 totals 13 residues. V dropped 5 bases and J dropped 0 bases, with 5 bases sitting between them. CDR3 loop: CASSRGSGNTIYF. The CDR3 DNA reads as TGTGCCAGCAGCAGGGGCTCTGGAAACACCATATATTTT.

The CDR3 loop reads CASSLASRLSSYEQYF. CDR3 in DNA: TGTGCCAGCAGCTTAGCTAGCCGACTAAGCTCCTACGAGCAGTACTTC. The V gene is TRBV11-2, the J gene TRBJ2-7; possible D gene TRBD2, 5 bases. V shed 1 base and J shed 0 bases, with 13 bases lying between them. The CDR3 extends over 16 amino acids. The germline V gene has CDR1 SGHAT and CDR2 FQNNGV.

The count of this clone is one. This chain connects TRBV7-9 to TRBJ2-5; possibly TRBD2 for D (5 bases). The CDR3 length is 15 residues. V shed 5 bases and J shed 5 bases, with 18 bases lying between them. Germline V lookup: CDR1 SEHNR, CDR2 FQNEAQ (reference sequence). The CDR3 is CASSPRGPLGETQYF. Here the CDR3 DNA reads TGTGCCAGCAGCCCTAGAGGGCCCCTGGGGGAGACCCAGTACTTC.

The V call is TRBV6-5, the J call TRBJ1-6; 7 bases agree with TRBD1. This CDR3 contains 14 residues. Trimming at V came to 5 bases and at J to 6 bases, leaving 4 bases not matched to a gene. Germline assignment: CDR1 MNHEY and CDR2 SVGAGI. CDR3 nucleotide sequence: TGTGCCAGCAGTCCGGGACAGCCTAATTCACCCCTCCACTTT. Protein product: CASSPGQPNSPLHF.

As concerns this clone: This CDR3 is also generated by other DNA sequences in the sample. The CDR3, as DNA: TGCGCCAGCAGCTTGGGGGGAGCGACTAATGAAAAACTGTTTTTT. The encoded protein is CASSLGGATNEKLFF. This rearrangement joins TRBV5-1 to TRBJ1-4, with D unresolved. The CDR3 consists of 15 residues. V lost 0 bases to trimming and J lost 2 bases, with 8 bases between them. CDR1 is SGHRS, CDR2 YFSETQ, per germline. The entire variable domain, with the rest obtained from reference TRBV5-1 and TRBJ1-4, is as follows: KAGVTQTPRYLIKTRGQQVTLSCSPISGHRSVSWYQQTPGQGLQFLFEYFSETQRNKGNFPGRFSGRQFSNSRSEMNVSTLELGDSALYLCASSLGGATNEKLFFGSGTQLSVL.

CDR3 protein: CASSSLAGGYNEQFF. The CDR3 region has the DNA TGTGCCAGCAGTTCACTAGCGGGAGGGTACAATGAGCAGTTCTTC. The V call is TRBV6-6, the J call TRBJ2-1; 13 bases are shared with TRBD2. The germline V gene has CDR1 MNHNY and CDR2 SVGAGI (reference sequence). V lost 4 bases to trimming and J lost 4 bases; unmatched junction nucleotides: 1. CDR3 length: 15 amino acids.

This sequence joins TRBV6-5 and TRBJ2-7; D possibly corresponds to TRBD1 (6 bases). CDR3 length: 12 amino acids. The ends were cut back, 2 bases at V and 12 bases at J, with 14 bases in the middle. Germline-derived CDR1 and CDR2 are MNHEY and SVGAGI. The DNA of the CDR3 is TGTGCCAGCAGTTACCCCAGGGGTCGGACGTACTTC. This gives the protein CASSYPRGRTYF.

This sequence joins TRBV9 and TRBJ1-6; 7 nucleotides agree with TRBD1. Germline V gene sequence: CDR1 SGDLS, CDR2 YYNGEE. This CDR3 spans 15 amino acids. The V segment lost 4 bases and the J segment 6 bases; nucleotides outside the gene matches: 7. CDR3 amino acids: CASSSRQGPNSPLHF. The CDR3, as DNA: TGTGCCAGCAGCAGCCGACAGGGCCCTAATTCACCCCTCCACTTT. The full variable domain, with the rest looked up from reference TRBV9 and TRBJ1-6, is DSGVTQTPKHLITATGQRVTLRCSPRSGDLSVYWYQQSLDQGLQFLIQYYNGEERAKGNILERFSAQQFPDLHSELNLSSLELGDSALYFCASSSRQGPNSPLHFGNGTRLTVT.

V is TRBV19 and J is TRBJ1-6; D is unclear. The CDR3 consists of 13 residues. The V gene's germline CDR1 is LNHDA and CDR2 SQIVND (reference sequence). V lost 4 bases and J lost 10, with 11 bases in between. The CDR3 sequence: CASSREQPSPLHF. CDR3 DNA sequence: TGTGCCAGTAGTAGAGAACAGCCGTCACCCCTCCACTTT.